This is a list of T cell receptor beta chains from one sample in a study of blood T cells in healthy people across ages. TCRdb ran MiXCR on the 5' RACE reads and lists one entry per CDR3 protein. The top ten hold roughly 3.6% of the sample, which has 550,000 to 750,000 distinct CDR3 sequences, under 25% seen once. Sequencing was carried out using blood. The receptors stem from an older man in good health. CDR3s include the opening cysteine and the closing phenylalanine or tryptophan. D genes are given only for firm matches. Expanded clones get a size class; other rows say once, few or many, or leave the size out.

clone_size	v_call	j_call	d_call	cdr3_nt	cdr3_aa
few	TRBV7-2	TRBJ1-4	NA	TGTGCCAGCTCCCGGGTGTCTAATGAAAAACTGTTTTTT	CASSRVSNEKLFF
few	TRBV28	TRBJ1-5	NA	TGTGCCAGCAGTCCATTCTGGATTGAAGACAGCAATCAGCCCCAGCATTTT	CASSPFWIEDSNQPQHF
NA	TRBV25-1	TRBJ2-5	NA	TGTGCCAGCACCTTCGACAACACGGCTCAAGAGACCCAGTACTTC	CASTFDNTAQETQYF
many	TRBV5-8	TRBJ2-2	NA	TGTGCCAGCAGCCTAAAGGGTTACGGTAACACCGGGGAGCTGTTTTTT	CASSLKGYGNTGELFF
NA	TRBV4-1	TRBJ2-1	NA	TGCGCCAGCAGCCAAGATCACGACGGTTCCTACAATGAGCAGTTCTTC	CASSQDHDGSYNEQFF
NA	TRBV10-3	TRBJ2-7	TRBD2	TGTGCCATCCGTGAGCGGGGGCCCTACGAGCAGTACTTC	CAIRERGPYEQYF
NA	TRBV7-2	TRBJ1-2	NA	TGTGCCAGCAGCTTGGTAGTGGACGGACCCTATGGCTACACCTTC	CASSLVVDGPYGYTF
NA	TRBV12-3/TRBV12-4	TRBJ2-3	TRBD2	TGTGCCAGCAGTTCAAGACTAGCGGGAGTCGGCGCAGATGCGCAGTATTTT	CASSSRLAGVGADAQYF
few	TRBV7-9	TRBJ1-4	NA	TGTGCCAGCAGCTTAGCCGGGATAAAGGGGGAAAAACTGTTTTTT	CASSLAGIKGEKLFF
few	TRBV4-1	TRBJ1-4	TRBD1	TGCGCCAGCAGCCCCCGGACAGGGGGAATTGAAAAACTGTTTTTT	CASSPRTGGIEKLFF
few	TRBV6-2/TRBV6-3	TRBJ2-1	TRBD2	TGTGCCAGCAGTTACTCGCTTACTAGCGTAAAATTCAATGAGCAGTTCTTC	CASSYSLTSVKFNEQFF
few	TRBV9	TRBJ2-5	NA	TGTACCAGCAGCGTGGCCGGGCAGGGGGAGACCCAGTACTTC	CTSSVAGQGETQYF
NA	TRBV29-1	TRBJ2-7	NA	TGCAGCGTGGGGGGTTCCAGCGGCACCTACGAGCAGTACTTC	CSVGGSSGTYEQYF
NA	TRBV12-3/TRBV12-4	TRBJ2-1	TRBD2	TGTGCCAGCAGTTTATCAAACATACTAGCGGAGTACAGCTCCTACAATGAGCAGTTCTTC	CASSLSNILAEYSSYNEQFF
NA	TRBV29-1	TRBJ2-3	TRBD2	TGCAGCGTTTCGACTAGCGGGAGCACAGATACGCAGTATTTT	CSVSTSGSTDTQYF
NA	TRBV28	TRBJ2-1	NA	TGTGCCAGCAGTTTTCGGGGTCCAAATGAGCAGTTCTTC	CASSFRGPNEQFF
NA	TRBV13	TRBJ2-3	TRBD2	TGTGCCAGCACCCTCCGGGGACTAGCGGGAACAAATACGCAGTATTTT	CASTLRGLAGTNTQYF
NA	TRBV25-1	TRBJ2-1	NA	TGTGCCAGCAGTGGCGCGAAACGCCTGGACAATGAGCAGTTCTTC	CASSGAKRLDNEQFF
few	TRBV7-9	TRBJ2-3	TRBD2	TGTGCCAGCAGCCCTACCCCTAGCGGGAGCACAGATACGCAGTATTTT	CASSPTPSGSTDTQYF
few	TRBV2	TRBJ1-4	TRBD1	TGTGCCAGCAGACTTGGGACAGCAACTAATGAAAAACTGTTTTTT	CASRLGTATNEKLFF
few	TRBV20-1	TRBJ1-5	NA	TGCAGTGCTAGCGGGGGAAGGATTCGTCAGCCCCAGCATTTT	CSASGGRIRQPQHF
few	TRBV5-1	TRBJ1-1	NA	TGCGCCAGCAGCTCAAACTTGAACACTGAAGCTTTCTTT	CASSSNLNTEAFF
NA	TRBV7-3	TRBJ1-2	NA	TGTGCCAGCAGCTCACAGGCGGACACTAAAGGCTACACCTTC	CASSSQADTKGYTF
many	TRBV11-2	TRBJ2-1	TRBD2	TGTGCCAGCAGCCGCTCTAGCGGGAGTAATGAGCAGTTCTTC	CASSRSSGSNEQFF
many	TRBV28	TRBJ2-5	NA	TGTGCCAGCAGTTCCTCTACTCGGGGTATACAACAAGAGACCCAGTACTTC	CASSSSTRGIQQETQYF
few	TRBV5-1	TRBJ1-2	NA	TGCGCCAGCAGCAGAGACGAACAGGGCTACACCTTC	CASSRDEQGYTF
NA	TRBV5-1	TRBJ2-5	TRBD2	TGCGCCAGCAGCTGGAATAGCGGGAGCCAGACCCAGTACTTC	CASSWNSGSQTQYF
few	TRBV12-3/TRBV12-4	TRBJ2-5	NA	TGTGCCAGCAAATCGGCTAGACCGGGGGAGACCCAGTACTTC	CASKSARPGETQYF
NA	TRBV7-2	TRBJ2-4	NA	TGTGCCAGCAGCCCGAGACAGAAGAGCAACATTCAGTACTTC	CASSPRQKSNIQYF
NA	TRBV6-2/TRBV6-3	TRBJ2-2	TRBD2	TGTGCCAGCAGTTACGCCGGGAGGGGCACCGGGGAGCTGTTTTTT	CASSYAGRGTGELFF
many	TRBV25-1	TRBJ2-4	NA	TGTGCCAGCAGTGAATTCCAGGAGGACTTAGCCAAAAACATCCAGTACTTC	CASSEFQEDLAKNIQYF
few	TRBV6-4	TRBJ2-4	NA	TGTGCCAGCAGTGACGGAGACTCCAAAAACATTCAGTACTTC	CASSDGDSKNIQYF
NA	TRBV12-3/TRBV12-4	TRBJ1-5	NA	TGTGCCAGCAGTTTGTGGCCCCGGGCGAATCAGCCCCAGCATTTT	CASSLWPRANQPQHF
many	TRBV3-1	TRBJ2-2	TRBD1	TGTGCCAGCAGCCCAGATAGACCCGGGACAGGGGATCCTAACACCGGGGAGCTGTTTTTT	CASSPDRPGTGDPNTGELFF
few	TRBV10-3	TRBJ1-5	NA	TGTGCCATCAGGGACGGTAGCAATCAGCCCCAGCATTTT	CAIRDGSNQPQHF
few	TRBV15	TRBJ2-7	NA	TGTGCCACCAGCAGAGATCGGGGAGTCTACGAGCAGTACTTC	CATSRDRGVYEQYF
NA	TRBV20-1	TRBJ2-3	TRBD1	TGCAGTGCTATGACAGGGACATATACGCAGTATTTT	CSAMTGTYTQYF
NA	TRBV14	TRBJ2-7	NA	TGTGCCAGCAGCCAAGATTTCTCGGTGCACGAGCAGTACTTC	CASSQDFSVHEQYF
NA	TRBV20-1	TRBJ1-5	NA	TGCAGTGCTAGAGATCAGCGGCCAGGAGGCAATCAGCCCCAGCATTTT	CSARDQRPGGNQPQHF
few	TRBV5-1	TRBJ1-2	TRBD1	TGCGCCAGCAGCTTCCGACAGGGTGTAGATAGCTATGGCTACACCTTC	CASSFRQGVDSYGYTF
few	TRBV20-1	TRBJ1-1	NA	TGCAGTGCTACCATACAGGGTACCGCTTCGTCTTTCTTT	CSATIQGTASSFF
few	TRBV6-6	TRBJ1-6	NA	TGTGCCAGCAGTTTCCCGGGGGGGGCAGAGTCACCCCTCCACTTT	CASSFPGGAESPLHF
NA	TRBV7-2	TRBJ2-1	NA	TGTGCCAGCAGCTTAGCGGAAATTAACAATGAGCAGTTCTTC	CASSLAEINNEQFF
few	TRBV6-6	TRBJ2-2	NA	TGTGCCAGCAATCCTGCTGGGACCGGGGAGCTGTTTTTT	CASNPAGTGELFF
few	TRBV20-1	TRBJ2-6	NA	TGCAGTGCTAGAACAGGAGGGGCCAACGTCCTGACTTTC	CSARTGGANVLTF
few	TRBV3-1	TRBJ2-4	NA	TGTGCCAGCAGCCAATACTGGGGAACCAAAAACATTCAGTACTTC	CASSQYWGTKNIQYF